Below, 8 T cell receptor beta chains from the same sample are listed, as sequenced in a study of PD-1 blockade in classical Hodgkin lymphoma. Assay: immunoSEQ multiplex PCR; the TCRdb copy retains only in-frame clones and omits some. The table lists about 64,000 clones, about 90% of them singletons. Indicated time point: cycle 4 day 1 (C4D1), after 6 weeks of nivolumab. All patients experienced relapse after autologous stem cell transplantation, and brentuximab vedotin exposure was variable. The material was peripheral blood mononuclear cells (PBMCs), obtained before the fourth cycle of nivolumab. These TCRs come from a human donor with classical Hodgkin lymphoma.

The chain is built from TRBV6-1 and TRBJ1-3; D is perhaps TRBD1 (6 bases). CDR3 size: 14 residues. V was pared by 3 bases and J by 2 bases, with 8 bases between. CDR1 and CDR2 (germline): MNHNS, SASEGT. The CDR3 spells CASSETGTGNTIYF. CDR3 bases: TGTGCCAGCAGTGAGACAGGAACTGGAAACACCATATATTTT.

The chain joins TRBV30 to TRBJ1-1; D unresolved. CDR3 length equals 13 residues. Germline-derived CDR1 and CDR2 are GTSNPN and SVGIG (reference sequence). The V gene lost 0 bases and the J gene lost 1 base, with 6 bases spanning the gap. CDR3 residues: CAWSVRENTEAFF. The CDR3, as DNA: TGTGCCTGGAGTGTAAGGGAGAACACTGAAGCTTTCTTT.

The gene calls are TRBV7-9 and TRBJ2-3, with a weak D call TRBD2 (5 bases). This CDR3 comprises 16 residues. The V end lost 4 bases, the J end lost 0 bases, and 14 bases lay between the germline ends. Looked up from germline, CDR1 is SEHNR and CDR2 is FQNEAQ (reference sequence). CDR3 protein: CASSSPLATSTDTQYF. In DNA, the CDR3 is TGTGCCAGCAGCTCCCCGTTAGCGACTAGCACAGATACGCAGTATTTT.

In its sample, this clone is medium-sized (0.01 to 0.1%). The chain combines TRBV15 with TRBJ2-5, with D unclear. Germline V CDR1 and CDR2: LNHNV, YYDKDF (reference sequence). This CDR3 region has 13 residues. The V gene lost 8 bases and the J gene lost 5 bases, with 15 bases spanning the gap. CDR3 amino acids: CATGRTPGETQYF. DNA for the CDR3: TGTGCCACCGGGCGCACTCCTGGGGAGACCCAGTACTTC.

The gene calls are TRBV5-1 and TRBJ2-3, with 7 bases lining up with TRBD2. V shed 4 bases, J shed 1 base, and the junction held 6 bases outside the gene matches. This CDR3 region has 15 residues. From germline, CDR1 is SGHRS and CDR2 YFSETQ. The CDR3 nucleotides are TGCGCCAGCAGCCCCTCGGCGGGGGGCACAGATACGCAGTATTTT. Translated: CASSPSAGGTDTQYF.

The rearrangement links TRBV5-6 to TRBJ2-7; tentative D call: TRBD2 (5 bases). The CDR3 has 14 amino acids. V lost 4 bases to trimming and J lost 0 bases, with 11 bases between them. Germline V gene data show CDR1 as SGHDT and CDR2 as YYEEEE. DNA for the CDR3: TGTGCCAGCAGCCTCGACGGACTCTCCTACGAGCAGTACTTC. Amino acids: CASSLDGLSYEQYF.

This clone was counted once. The rearrangement links TRBV11-2 to TRBJ2-7; 9 bases align to TRBD1. Germline CDR1 SGHAT, CDR2 FQNNGV. V gave up 5 bases and J gave up 6 bases; unmatched junction bases: 8. The CDR3 extends over 14 amino acids. CDR3 nucleotides: TGTGCCAGCAGCCCAGTTGGGACAGGGTTCGAGCAGTACTTC. It yields the protein CASSPVGTGFEQYF.

The V and J genes are TRBV2 and TRBJ2-7, with TRBD2 identical over 9 bases. The germline CDR1 and CDR2 sequences are SNHLY and FYNNEI. The V segment lost 6 bases and the J segment 9 bases; nucleotides outside the gene matches: 15. The CDR3 runs 15 residues. The CDR3 sequence is CASSWGVSGGRVQYF. CDR3 nucleotides: TGTGCCAGCAGCTGGGGGGTGTCTGGCGGGAGGGTGCAGTACTTC. The full variable domain, completed using reference TRBV2 and TRBJ2-7, is EPEVTQTPSHQVTQMGQEVILRCVPISNHLYFYWYRQILGQKVEFLVSFYNNEISEKSEIFDDQFSVERPDGSNFTLKIRSTKLEDSAMYFCASSWGVSGGRVQYFGPGTRLTVT.